The rows below give T cell receptor beta chains drawn from one sample of a study of cytomegalovirus exposure and HLA in healthy donors. Produced via immunoSEQ multiplex PCR; TCRdb's table is partial and in-frame only. Among about 160,000 clones listed, over 65% were seen once. Sequenced material: PBMCs. These receptors originate from a man aged 18-30 years in good health and CMV-seropositive. The CDR3 runs from the conserved cysteine through the conserved F or W. A D gene is named only where the DNA matches it firmly. For some rows the clone size is stated as once, few or many, or as a class when expanded; others skip it.

j_gene,d_gene,abundance,v_gene,CDR3nt,CDR3aa
TRBJ1-5,.,.,TRBV19,TGTGCCAGTAGTATAGCACGGACAGCTGATCAGCCCCAGCATTTT,CASSIARTADQPQHF
TRBJ1-2,TRBD1,.,TRBV7-2,TGTGCCAGCAGCACTCGGGACAGGGTGGGCGGCTACACCTTC,CASSTRDRVGGYTF
TRBJ2-5,TRBD2,once,TRBV5-6,TGTGCCAGCAGCTCGACCCGACTAGCGGGGAGTCAAGAGACCCAGTACTTC,CASSSTRLAGSQETQYF
TRBJ1-1,.,.,TRBV5-6,TGTGCCAGCAGCTTGATGAGAGGGAAGACTTTCTTT,CASSLMRGKTFF
TRBJ1-1,.,.,TRBV6-1,TGTGCCAGCAGGACCGACAGAACTGAAGCTTTCTTT,CASRTDRTEAFF
TRBJ1-2,TRBD1,.,TRBV7-9,TGTGCCAGCAGCTTAGAGGGGGCGAGGTATGGCTACACCTTC,CASSLEGARYGYTF
TRBJ1-6,TRBD1,.,TRBV18,TGTGCCAGCTCACCATGGACAGGCGATAATTCACCCCTCCACTTT,CASSPWTGDNSPLHF
TRBJ1-3,.,.,TRBV5-5,TGTGCCAGCAGCTTCCAGGGCTCTGGAAACACCATATATTTT,CASSFQGSGNTIYF
TRBJ2-1,TRBD2,few,TRBV6-4,TGTGCCAGCCCGACACGGCGGGAGGGCGAGTTCTTC,CASPTRREGEFF
TRBJ2-2,.,.,TRBV27,TGTGCCAGCAGTTTTAAATCGGGGGCCGGGGAGCTGTTTTTT,CASSFKSGAGELFF
TRBJ1-3,.,.,TRBV10-1,TGCGCCAGCAGTGACGGTCCCAACTCTGGAAACACCATATATTTT,CASSDGPNSGNTIYF
TRBJ2-5,.,.,TRBV2,TGTGCCAGCAGTGAGGGACAAACAGAGACCCAGTACTTC,CASSEGQTETQYF
TRBJ1-1,.,few,TRBV6-1,TGTGCCAGCAGTGAAGTGGGTTTGGCAGGCGCTTTCTTT,CASSEVGLAGAFF
TRBJ1-5,TRBD1,.,TRBV29-1,TGCAGCGTTTATACAGGGGGCGTTCAGCCCCAGCATTTT,CSVYTGGVQPQHF
TRBJ1-5,TRBD1,.,TRBV6-1,TGTGCCAGCAGTGGACGGACAGGGGGTCAGCCCCAGCATTTT,CASSGRTGGQPQHF
TRBJ2-1,.,once,TRBV12-5,TGTGCTAGTGGTTTTACACTATACAATGAGCAGTTCTTC,CASGFTLYNEQFF
TRBJ2-1,TRBD2,.,TRBV9,TGTGCCAGCAGCCCCGGGACTAGCTCCCAGGGTGAGCAGTTCTTC,CASSPGTSSQGEQFF
TRBJ2-5,TRBD2,.,TRBV5-4,TGTGCCAGCAGCTTGCCGATTACTAGCGGGAGGATGGAGACCCAGTACTTC,CASSLPITSGRMETQYF
TRBJ2-1,.,.,TRBV29-1,TGCAGCTCCACGGCAGGGGGGTGGGGTGAGCAGTTCTTC,CSSTAGGWGEQFF
TRBJ1-5,.,once,TRBV6-9,TGTGCCAGGCGTCCTTATAGCAATCAGCCCCAGCATTTT,CARRPYSNQPQHF